This TCR beta chain was documented in a study of cytomegalovirus exposure and HLA in healthy donors. Whole-study context: Of 350 to 400 genotyped donors, roughly 81% grouped in the Caucasian-associated ancestry cluster.

The study, taken as a whole, reports: Later analysis found that TCR beta chains associated with HLA were more clonally expanded than other, equally common chains.

For this clone: Antigen unknown.

Healthy bone marrow donors made up the donor group. V lost 8 bases, J lost 0 bases, and 6 bases stayed unmatched. CDR1 is KGHSH, CDR2 LQKENI, per germline. The CDR3 is 14 residues long. The PCR contained 60 Vbeta and 13 Jbeta primers. The authors' processing: In a later analysis, tens of millions of unique TCR beta chains included roughly 11 million shared by two or more donors. The assay was immunoSEQ multiplex PCR, and TCRdb's table has in-frame clones only and misses some. D and trimming were read from the DNA, whereas the V and J calls and clone size are those reported in that table. There are more than 95,000 clones in the sample; approximately 69% occur only once, and approximately 10% lies in the top ten.

The sequencing input was PBMCs. This receptor was obtained from a woman aged 45-60 years in good health and CMV-seropositive. J is TRBJ1-1 and V is TRBV18; the match to TRBD1 covers 7 bases. In nucleotides, the CDR3 is TGTGCCAGCCTGGGACAGAACCTGAACACTGAAGCTTTCTTT. Its protein is CASLGQNLNTEAFF.